This T cell receptor (beta chain) was sequenced during a study of cytomegalovirus exposure and HLA in healthy donors. Study summary: The platform used for the roughly 130 validation repertoires matched that of the approximately 670 first-cohort repertoires, a later analysis reported.

The study drew the donors from its approximately 110-subject validation cohort, separate from the approximately 700-subject first cohort. In the case of this clone: The antigen is not known.

Clones were read by immunoSEQ multiplex PCR, and TCRdb kept only the in-frame ones, dropping some. The table shows over 150,000 clones, with roughly nine tenths occurring only once. The study's findings and limits: Listed as cytomegalovirus-associated were 170 or so TCR beta chains. Among TCR sequences, most were rare, though some public TCRs appeared in many donors.

Germline V gene data show CDR1 as SGHRS and CDR2 as YFSETQ. The junction had 9 bases not matched to a gene; V was cut back by 5 bases and J by 2 bases. CDR3 length equals 15 residues. This clonotype originated in a woman aged 25-40 years in good health and CMV-seronegative. The chain recombines TRBV5-1 with TRBJ2-7; TRBD2 aligns across 8 bases. The specimen was PBMCs. The chain's CDR3 is CASRPTSGQTYEQYF. The DNA of the CDR3 is TGCGCCAGCAGGCCCACTAGCGGCCAAACCTACGAGCAGTACTTC.